What follows are 5 T cell receptor beta chains derived from one specimen sequenced in a study of T cell repertoires in cytomegalovirus infection. TCRdb analysed the reads with MiXCR anew, one entry per CDR3 protein. Among under 600,000 distinct CDR3 sequences listed, 15% to 20% were seen once. The sample consisted of CD8+ T cells from PBMCs. These receptors were taken from a human donor in good health (CMV status not recorded). Some clones in this sample may be carry-over from other donors' samples.

V and J are TRBV7-6 and TRBJ2-6, with 7 nucleotides matching TRBD1. CDR1 is SGHVS, CDR2 FNYEAQ, per germline. CDR3 size: 15 residues. Losses at the gene ends were 3 bases for V and 6 bases for J; bases not matched to a gene: 5. CDR3 bases: TGTGCCAGCAGCTTTGGACAGGTTAAGGCCAACGTCCTGACTTTC. This translates into CASSFGQVKANVLTF.

This clonotype appeared a few times. This chain connects TRBV29-1 to TRBJ2-1; 7 bases fit TRBD1. Trimming at V came to 5 bases and at J to 0 bases, leaving 7 bases not matched to a gene. Germline CDR1 SQVTM, CDR2 ANQGSEA. This CDR3 region has 15 residues. CDR3 nucleotides: TGCAGCGTTCCACCAGAGGGGGCCTCCTACAATGAGCAGTTCTTC. It is translated as CSVPPEGASYNEQFF.

This clonotype has a count of ten or more. The chain employs TRBV5-5 and TRBJ2-1; 8 bases are shared with TRBD1. V was pared by 0 bases and J by 4 bases, with 3 bases of the junction left unmatched. The CDR3 runs to 15 residues. From germline, CDR1 is SGHKS and CDR2 YYEKEE (reference sequence). In nucleotides, the CDR3 is TGTGCCAGCAGCTTGGTTCAGGGGGCTTACAATGAGCAGTTCTTC. Its translation: CASSLVQGAYNEQFF.

The chain uses TRBV12-5 and TRBJ2-1; D remains ambiguous. V lost 4 bases to trimming and J lost 9 bases, with 16 bases between them. Germline V lookup: CDR1 LGHNT, CDR2 FRNRAP. The CDR3 is 14 residues long. CDR3 loop: CASGSTPVGSEQFF. The DNA of the CDR3 is TGTGCTAGTGGTTCCACCCCGGTAGGTTCTGAGCAGTTCTTC.

This clonotype was seen once. This chain uses TRBV13 with TRBJ2-2; weak D call: TRBD2 (6 bases). Germline V gives CDR1 PRHDT, CDR2 FYEKMQ (reference sequence). V was cut by 2 bases and J by 7 bases, with 17 bases left in between. The CDR3 totals 16 residues. The CDR3 is CASSLSRGAGIGELFF. As DNA, the CDR3 is TGTGCCAGCAGCTTATCCCGCGGGGCCGGGATCGGGGAGCTGTTTTTT.